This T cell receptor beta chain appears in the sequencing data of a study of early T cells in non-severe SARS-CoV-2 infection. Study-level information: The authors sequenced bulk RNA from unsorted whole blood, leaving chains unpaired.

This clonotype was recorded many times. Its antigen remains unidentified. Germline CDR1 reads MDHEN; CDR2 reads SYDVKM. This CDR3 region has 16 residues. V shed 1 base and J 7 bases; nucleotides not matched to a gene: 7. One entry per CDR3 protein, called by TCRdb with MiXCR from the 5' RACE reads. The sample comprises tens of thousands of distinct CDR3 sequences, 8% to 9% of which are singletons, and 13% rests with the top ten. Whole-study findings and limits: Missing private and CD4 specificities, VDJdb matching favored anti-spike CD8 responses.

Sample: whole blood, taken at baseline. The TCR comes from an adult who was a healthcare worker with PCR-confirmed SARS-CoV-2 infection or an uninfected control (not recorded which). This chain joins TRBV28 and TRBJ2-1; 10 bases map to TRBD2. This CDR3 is CASSLFVAGGWNEQFF. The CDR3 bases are TGTGCCAGCAGTTTATTTGTAGCGGGAGGTTGGAATGAGCAGTTCTTC.